This T cell receptor (beta chain) was sequenced in a study of blood T cells in healthy people across ages. The V end lost 0 bases, the J end lost 8 bases, and 16 bases lay between the germline ends. CDR1 is LGHDT, CDR2 YNNKEL, per germline (reference sequence). This CDR3 has 15 amino acids. Study-level results: Bulk PBMC profiling left naive and antigen-experienced comparisons inconclusive. In the absence of known donor CMV status, changes in expanded clonotypes were possibly confounded.

A second PCR, run for about 6 to 11 cycles, used a sample-barcoded 5' primer plus a J-beta primer mix. TCRdb processed the 5' RACE reads anew with MiXCR; each CDR3 protein has one entry. The sample holds hundreds of thousands of distinct CDR3 sequences, roughly 48% seen once. On this clonotype itself: Its antigen is currently unknown.

The clonotype originates from a young man in good health. J is TRBJ1-2 and V is TRBV3-1, with TRBD1 as a possible D gene (6 bases). Sequencing input: blood. CDR3 sequence (DNA): TGTGCCAGCAGCCAAGAGCCGGGGGGCAATCGGGGCTACACCTTC. It encodes CASSQEPGGNRGYTF.